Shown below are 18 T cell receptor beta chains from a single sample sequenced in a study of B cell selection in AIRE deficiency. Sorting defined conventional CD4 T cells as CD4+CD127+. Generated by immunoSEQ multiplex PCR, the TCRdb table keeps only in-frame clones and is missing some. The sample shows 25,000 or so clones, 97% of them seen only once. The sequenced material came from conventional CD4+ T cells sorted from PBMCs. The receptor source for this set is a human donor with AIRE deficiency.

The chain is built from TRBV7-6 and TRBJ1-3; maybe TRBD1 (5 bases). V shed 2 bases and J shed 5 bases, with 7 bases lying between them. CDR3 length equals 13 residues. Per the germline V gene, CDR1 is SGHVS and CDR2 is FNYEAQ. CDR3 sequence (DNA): TGTGCCAGCAGCTTATCAGGGAGAAACACCATATATTTT. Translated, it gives CASSLSGRNTIYF.

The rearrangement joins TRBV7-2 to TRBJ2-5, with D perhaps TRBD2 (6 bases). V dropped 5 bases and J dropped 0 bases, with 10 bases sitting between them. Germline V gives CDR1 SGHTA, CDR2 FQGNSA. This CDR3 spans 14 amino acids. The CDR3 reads CASSPREYQETQYF. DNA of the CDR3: TGTGCCAGCAGCCCCCGGGAGTACCAAGAGACCCAGTACTTC.

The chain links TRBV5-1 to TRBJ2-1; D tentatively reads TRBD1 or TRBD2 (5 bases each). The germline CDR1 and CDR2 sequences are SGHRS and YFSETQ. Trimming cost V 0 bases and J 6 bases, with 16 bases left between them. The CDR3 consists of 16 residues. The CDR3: CASSLEGRGRSNEQFF. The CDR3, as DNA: TGCGCCAGCAGCTTGGAGGGGAGAGGTCGGAGCAATGAGCAGTTCTTC.

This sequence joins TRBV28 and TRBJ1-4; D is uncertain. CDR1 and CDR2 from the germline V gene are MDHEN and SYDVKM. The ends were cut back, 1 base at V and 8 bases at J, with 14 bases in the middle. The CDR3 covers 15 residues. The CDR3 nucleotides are TGTGCCAGCAGTTTATCCCCCAACGACTGGGAAAAACTGTTTTTT. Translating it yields CASSLSPNDWEKLFF.

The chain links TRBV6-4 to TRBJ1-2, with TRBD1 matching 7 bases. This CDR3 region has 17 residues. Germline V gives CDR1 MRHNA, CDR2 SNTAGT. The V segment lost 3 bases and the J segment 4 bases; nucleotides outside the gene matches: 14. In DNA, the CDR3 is TGTGCCAGCAGTGATACGGCGGCAGGGGGTTCTGTCTATGGCTACACCTTC. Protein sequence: CASSDTAAGGSVYGYTF.

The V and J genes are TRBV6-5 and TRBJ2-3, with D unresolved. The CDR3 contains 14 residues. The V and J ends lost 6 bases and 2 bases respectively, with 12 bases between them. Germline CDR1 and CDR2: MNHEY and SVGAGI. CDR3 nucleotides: TGTGCCAGCAGCTCGCCCCCTTACACAGATACGCAGTATTTT. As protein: CASSSPPYTDTQYF.

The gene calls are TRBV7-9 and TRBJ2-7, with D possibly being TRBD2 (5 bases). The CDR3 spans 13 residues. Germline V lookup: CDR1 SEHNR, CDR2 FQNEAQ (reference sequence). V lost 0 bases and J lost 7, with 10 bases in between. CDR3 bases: TGTGCCAGCAGCTTAGCCGAGAGGGCGGAGCAGTACTTC. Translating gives CASSLAERAEQYF.

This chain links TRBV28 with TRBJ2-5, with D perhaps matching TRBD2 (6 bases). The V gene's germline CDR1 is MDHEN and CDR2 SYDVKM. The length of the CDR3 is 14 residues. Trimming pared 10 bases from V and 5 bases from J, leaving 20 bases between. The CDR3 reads CATEGGAFGETQYF. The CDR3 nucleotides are TGTGCCACCGAGGGAGGTGCGTTCGGGGAGACCCAGTACTTC.

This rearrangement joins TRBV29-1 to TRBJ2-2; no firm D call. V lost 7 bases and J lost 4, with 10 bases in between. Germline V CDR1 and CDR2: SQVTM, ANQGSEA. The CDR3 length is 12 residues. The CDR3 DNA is TGCAGCGCCGGAGACTCCACCGGGGAGCTGTTTTTT. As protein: CSAGDSTGELFF.

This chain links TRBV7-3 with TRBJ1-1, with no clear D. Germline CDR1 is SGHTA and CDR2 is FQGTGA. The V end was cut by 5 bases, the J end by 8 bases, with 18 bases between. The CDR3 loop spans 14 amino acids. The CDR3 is CASSPSPAISEAFF. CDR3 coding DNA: TGTGCCAGCAGCCCCTCCCCGGCCATATCCGAAGCTTTCTTT.

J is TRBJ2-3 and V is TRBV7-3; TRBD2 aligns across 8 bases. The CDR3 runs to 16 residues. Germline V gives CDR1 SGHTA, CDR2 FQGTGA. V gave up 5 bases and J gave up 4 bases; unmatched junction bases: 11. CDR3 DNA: TGTGCCAGCAGCCGCCGGGGGGGGCTAGCACCAGATACGCAGTATTTT. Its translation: CASSRRGGLAPDTQYF.

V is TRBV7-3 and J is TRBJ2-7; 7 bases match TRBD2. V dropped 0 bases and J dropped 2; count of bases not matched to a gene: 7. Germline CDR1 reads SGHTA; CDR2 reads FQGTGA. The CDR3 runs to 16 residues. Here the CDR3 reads CASSLTGSGLPYEQYF. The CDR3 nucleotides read TGTGCCAGCAGCTTAACTGGTAGCGGGTTACCCTACGAGCAGTACTTC.

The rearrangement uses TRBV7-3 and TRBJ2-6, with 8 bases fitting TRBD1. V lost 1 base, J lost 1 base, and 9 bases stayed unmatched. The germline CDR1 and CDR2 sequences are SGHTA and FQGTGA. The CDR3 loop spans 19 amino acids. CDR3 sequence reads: CASSLIRQGLRSGANVLTF. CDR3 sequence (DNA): TGTGCCAGCAGCTTAATCCGACAGGGGCTAAGGTCTGGGGCCAACGTCCTGACTTTC.

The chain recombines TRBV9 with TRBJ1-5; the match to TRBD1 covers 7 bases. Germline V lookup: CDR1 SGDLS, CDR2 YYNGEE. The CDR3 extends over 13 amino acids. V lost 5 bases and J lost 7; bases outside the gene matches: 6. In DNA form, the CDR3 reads TGTGCCAGCAGTAGACAGGGCGGGCAGCCCCAGCATTTT. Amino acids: CASSRQGGQPQHF.

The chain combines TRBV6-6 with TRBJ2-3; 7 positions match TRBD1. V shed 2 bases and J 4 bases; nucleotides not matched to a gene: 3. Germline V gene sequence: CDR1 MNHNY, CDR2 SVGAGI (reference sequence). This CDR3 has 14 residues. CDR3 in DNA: TGTGCCAGCAGTTACCGGCAGGGGGCAGATACGCAGTATTTT. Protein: CASSYRQGADTQYF.

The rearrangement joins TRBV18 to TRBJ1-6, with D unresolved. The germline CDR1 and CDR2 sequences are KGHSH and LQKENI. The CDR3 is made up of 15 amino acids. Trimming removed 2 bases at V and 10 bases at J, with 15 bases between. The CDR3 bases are TGTGCCAGCTCACCAGAGGAAACCCCGGGCTCACCCCTCCACTTT. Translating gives CASSPEETPGSPLHF.

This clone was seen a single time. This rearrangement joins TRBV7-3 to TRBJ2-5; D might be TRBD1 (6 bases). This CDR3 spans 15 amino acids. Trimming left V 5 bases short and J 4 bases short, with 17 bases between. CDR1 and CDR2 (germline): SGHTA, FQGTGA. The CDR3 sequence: CASSQRSGDRETQYF. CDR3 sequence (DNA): TGTGCCAGCAGCCAAAGATCAGGGGATCGAGAGACCCAGTACTTC. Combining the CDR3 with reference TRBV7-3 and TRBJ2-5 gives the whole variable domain GAGVSQTPSNKVTEKGKYVELRCDPISGHTALYWYRQSLGQGPEFLIYFQGTGAADDSGLPNDRFFAVRPEGSVSTLKIQRTERGDSAVYLCASSQRSGDRETQYFGPGTRLLVL.

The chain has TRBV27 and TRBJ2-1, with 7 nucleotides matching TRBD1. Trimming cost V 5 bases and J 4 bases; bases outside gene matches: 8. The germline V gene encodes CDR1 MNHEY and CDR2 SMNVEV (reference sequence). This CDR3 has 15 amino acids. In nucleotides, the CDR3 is TGTGCCAGCAGTCTCGGACAGGTTTCATACAATGAGCAGTTCTTC. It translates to CASSLGQVSYNEQFF.